A single count supports the clone carrying this T cell receptor beta chain. In germline, CDR1 is SGHTA, CDR2 FQGNSA. Trimming removed 2 bases from V and 7 bases from J, with 12 bases in between. The length of the CDR3 is 13 residues. The sample belongs to a study of blood T cell repertoires in COVID-19. Recruited during active infection, patients (from Seattle) were subsequently followed longitudinally. Clones were sequenced by immunoSEQ multiplex PCR, and TCRdb holds only the in-frame ones, with some missing. Among about 310,000 clones listed, around 87% were seen once. This clonotype was obtained from a middle-aged woman with COVID-19, enrolled during active disease. Sequencing was carried out using peripheral blood. The chain joins TRBV7-2 to TRBJ2-7; D possibly corresponds to TRBD2 (5 bases). CDR3 nucleotide sequence: TGTGCCAGCAGCTTATCAGCCGGGGAGGAGCAGTACTTC. Its translation: CASSLSAGEEQYF.